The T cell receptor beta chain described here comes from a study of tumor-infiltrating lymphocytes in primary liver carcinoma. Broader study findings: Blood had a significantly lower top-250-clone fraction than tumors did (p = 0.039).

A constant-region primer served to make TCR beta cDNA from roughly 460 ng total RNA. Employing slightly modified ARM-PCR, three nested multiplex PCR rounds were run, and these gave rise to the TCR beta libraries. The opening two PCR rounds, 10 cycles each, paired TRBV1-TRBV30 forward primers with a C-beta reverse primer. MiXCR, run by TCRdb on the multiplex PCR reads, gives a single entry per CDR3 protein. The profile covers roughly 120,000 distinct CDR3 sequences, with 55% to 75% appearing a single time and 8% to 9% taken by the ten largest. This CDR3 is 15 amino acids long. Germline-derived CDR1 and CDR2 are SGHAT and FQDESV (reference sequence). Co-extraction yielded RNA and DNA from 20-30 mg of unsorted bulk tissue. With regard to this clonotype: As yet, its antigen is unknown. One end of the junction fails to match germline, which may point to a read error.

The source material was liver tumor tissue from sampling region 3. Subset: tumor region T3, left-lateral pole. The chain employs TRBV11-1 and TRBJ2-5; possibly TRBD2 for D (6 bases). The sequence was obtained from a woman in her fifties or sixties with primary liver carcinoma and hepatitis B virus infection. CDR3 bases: TGTGACAGCAGCTCCACCGGGACTCTCCAAGAGACCCAGTATTTC. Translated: CDSSSTGTLQETQYF.